The 8 T cell receptor beta chains below all came from one sample that was sequenced in a study of blood T cell repertoires in COVID-19. Produced via immunoSEQ multiplex PCR; TCRdb's table is partial and in-frame only. The sample carries roughly 400,000 clones, roughly 87% recorded once. The sample taken for sequencing was PBMCs or T cells enriched from blood (not recorded which). These receptors were collected from a middle-aged woman with acute COVID-19.

This clone has only one observation. The rearrangement uses TRBV6-5 and TRBJ1-1, with 7 bases lining up with TRBD1. Trimming cost V 10 bases and J 4 bases; bases outside gene matches: 9. Germline assignment: CDR1 MNHEY and CDR2 SVGAGI. The CDR3 is 13 residues long. CDR3 loop: CAIRDSRRTEAFF. CDR3 DNA: TGTGCCATCCGGGACAGCCGTCGCACTGAAGCTTTCTTT.

The chain couples TRBV6-1 to TRBJ2-6; 10 bases align to TRBD1. With V trimmed by 3 bases and J by 0 bases, 2 bases remained unmatched. This CDR3 is 17 amino acids long. Germline CDR1 is MNHNS and CDR2 is SASEGT. CDR3 region: CASSDWDRGSGANVLTF. The DNA of the CDR3 is TGTGCCAGCAGTGACTGGGACAGGGGCTCTGGGGCCAACGTCCTGACTTTC.

DNA for the CDR3: TGTGCCAGCAGCTTGGGAGGGGAGAACAGGGGCCAGCCCCAGCATTTT. This sequence encodes CASSLGGENRGQPQHF. V and J are TRBV5-6 and TRBJ1-5; 7 nucleotides line up with TRBD1. From germline, CDR1 is SGHDT and CDR2 YYEEEE. V shed 0 bases, J shed 7 bases, and the junction held 10 bases outside the gene matches. The length of the CDR3 is 16 residues.

The V gene is TRBV5-4, the J gene TRBJ2-1; 8 bases map to TRBD1. This CDR3 contains 13 residues. V was pared by 4 bases and J by 7 bases, with 4 bases of the junction left unmatched. CDR1 and CDR2 from the germline V gene are SGHNT and YYREEE (reference sequence). The chain's CDR3 is CASSPGQENEQFF. The CDR3 coding sequence is TGTGCCAGCAGCCCGGGACAGGAAAATGAGCAGTTCTTC.

The rearrangement links TRBV21-1 to TRBJ1-5; the DNA was not compared with TRBD1, the D call given in the table. TRBV21-1 corresponds to a pseudogene. This CDR3 is 19 amino acids long. The CDR3 DNA reads as TGTGCCAGCAGCCAGGGGGAGGACAGGGGAAGGGAAGGCAATCAGCCCCAGCATTTT. As protein: CASSQGEDRGREGNQPQHF.

This sequence joins TRBV19 and TRBJ2-7, with 7 bases that match TRBD1. CDR1 LNHDA and CDR2 SQIVND come from the germline V gene (reference sequence). The V gene end was trimmed by 5 bases and the J gene end by 5 bases; junction bases not matched to a gene: 15. The length of the CDR3 is 16 residues. This chain's CDR3 is CASSSSPIYRGHEQYF. The CDR3 DNA reads as TGTGCCAGTAGTTCCTCCCCTATCTACAGGGGCCACGAGCAGTACTTC. The full variable domain, its missing parts supplied by reference TRBV19 and TRBJ2-7, is DGGITQSPKYLFRKEGQNVTLSCEQNLNHDAMYWYRQDPGQGLRLIYYSQIVNDFQKGDIAEGYSVSREKKESFPLTVTSAQKNPTAFYLCASSSSPIYRGHEQYFGPGTRLTVT.

The chain couples TRBV6-5 to TRBJ1-4, with TRBD1 matching over 10 bases. With 6 bases clipped from V and 8 bases from J, the junction kept 6 bases outside the gene matches. This CDR3 comprises 14 residues. Germline V CDR1 and CDR2: MNHEY, SVGAGI. CDR3 in amino acids: CASRTTGGSEKLFF. CDR3 nucleotide sequence: TGTGCCAGCAGGACGACAGGGGGCTCAGAAAAACTGTTTTTT.

The rearrangement joins TRBV10-3 to TRBJ2-7, with 14 bases that match TRBD2. Per the germline V gene, CDR1 is ENHRY and CDR2 is SYGVKD. V gave up 2 bases and J gave up 6 bases; unmatched junction bases: 9. CDR3 length: 17 amino acids. Written as DNA, the CDR3 is TGTGCCATCAGTGAGGGACTAGCGGGGGGACCCCTTCCCGAGCAGTACTTC. This sequence encodes CAISEGLAGGPLPEQYF.